The 5 T cell receptor beta chains in this list originate from one sample, sequenced in a study of cytomegalovirus exposure and HLA in healthy donors. Generated by immunoSEQ multiplex PCR, the TCRdb table keeps only in-frame clones and is missing some. The sample has about 49,000 clones; around 94% are singletons. Sequencing was performed on PBMCs. The receptors come from a woman under 30 in good health and CMV-seropositive.

The chain employs TRBV10-3 and TRBJ2-4, with TRBD1 matching over 8 bases. CDR3 length: 16 residues. V shed 3 bases and J 1 base; nucleotides not matched to a gene: 5. Germline values: CDR1 ENHRY, CDR2 SYGVKD. The CDR3 bases are TGTGCCATCAGTGATTCAGGGGGCCCGGCCAAAAACATTCAGTACTTC. Translation: CAISDSGGPAKNIQYF.

This clone has a single count. The chain employs TRBV11-3 and TRBJ2-5, with TRBD2 as a possible D gene (5 bases). The CDR3 runs 13 residues. Trimming removed 0 bases from V and 7 bases from J, with 9 bases in between. In germline, CDR1 is SGHNT, CDR2 YENEEA. CDR3 DNA: TGTGCCAGCAGCTTAGACGGGATGGGGACCCAGTACTTC. Amino acids: CASSLDGMGTQYF. Full variable domain (missing parts from reference TRBV11-3 and TRBJ2-5): EAGVVQSPRYKIIEKKQPVAFWCNPISGHNTLYWYLQNLGQGPELLIRYENEEAVDDSQLPKDRFSAERLKGVDSTLKIQPAELGDSAVYLCASSLDGMGTQYFGPGTRLLVL.

This chain joins TRBV19 and TRBJ2-6, with 8 bases identical to TRBD1. The CDR3 contains 18 residues. Per the germline V gene, CDR1 is LNHDA and CDR2 is SQIVND (reference sequence). J was trimmed by 2 bases and V by 2 bases; bases with no gene match: 8. As DNA, the CDR3 is TGTGCCAGTAGTATATTCTTCCAGGGGGCGCCTGGGGCCAACGTCCTGACTTTC. As protein: CASSIFFQGAPGANVLTF.

The J gene is TRBJ1-2, the V gene TRBV2; the D is unclear. The CDR3 is 15 amino acids. V was clipped by 4 bases and J by 4 bases, with 16 bases between them. Looked up from germline, CDR1 is SNHLY and CDR2 is FYNNEI. DNA for the CDR3: TGTGCCAGCAGTGTCCTAGCGGGCGCTAGCTATGGCTACACCTTC. This translates into CASSVLAGASYGYTF.

This sequence joins TRBV4-1 and TRBJ1-3; 7 nucleotides agree with TRBD1. This CDR3 has 15 residues. V lost 1 base to trimming and J lost 11 bases; unmatched junction nucleotides: 11. CDR1 and CDR2 from the germline V gene are MGHRA and YSYEKL. In DNA, the CDR3 is TGCGCCAGCAGCCAAGTGGAAGGGGGCCAGAGACCCATATATTTT. Its protein product is CASSQVEGGQRPIYF.